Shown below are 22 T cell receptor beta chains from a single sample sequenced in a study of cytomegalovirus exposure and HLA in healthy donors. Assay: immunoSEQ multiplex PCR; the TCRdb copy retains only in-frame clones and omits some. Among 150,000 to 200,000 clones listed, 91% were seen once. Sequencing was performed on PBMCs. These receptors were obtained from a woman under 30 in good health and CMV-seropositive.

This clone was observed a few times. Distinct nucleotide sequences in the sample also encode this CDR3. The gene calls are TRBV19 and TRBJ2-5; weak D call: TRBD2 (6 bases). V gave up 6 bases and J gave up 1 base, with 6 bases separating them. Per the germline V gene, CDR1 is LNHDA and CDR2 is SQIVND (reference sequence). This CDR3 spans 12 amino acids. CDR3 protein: CASRAGQETQYF. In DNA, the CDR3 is TGTGCCAGTAGAGCGGGCCAAGAGACCCAGTACTTC.

In nucleotides, the CDR3 is TGTGCCAGCAGCTTATACGGCACTGAAGCTTTCTTT. Translated: CASSLYGTEAFF. The V and J genes are TRBV7-2 and TRBJ1-1; D gene unclear. The germline CDR1 and CDR2 sequences are SGHTA and FQGNSA. This CDR3 is 12 amino acids long. V was clipped by 2 bases and J by 4 bases, with 5 bases between them.

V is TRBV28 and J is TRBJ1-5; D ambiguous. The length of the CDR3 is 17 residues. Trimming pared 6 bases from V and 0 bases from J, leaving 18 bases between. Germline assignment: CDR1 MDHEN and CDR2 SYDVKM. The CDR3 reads CASSPGPQDYSNQPQHF. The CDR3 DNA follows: TGTGCCAGCAGCCCCGGGCCACAAGACTATAGCAATCAGCCCCAGCATTTT.

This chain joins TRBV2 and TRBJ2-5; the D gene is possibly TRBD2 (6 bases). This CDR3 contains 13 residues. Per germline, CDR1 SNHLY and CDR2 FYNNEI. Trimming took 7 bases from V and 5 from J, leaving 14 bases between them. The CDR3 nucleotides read TGTGCCAGCAAAGGAGGGGTCGGCGAGACCCAGTACTTC. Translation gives CASKGGVGETQYF.

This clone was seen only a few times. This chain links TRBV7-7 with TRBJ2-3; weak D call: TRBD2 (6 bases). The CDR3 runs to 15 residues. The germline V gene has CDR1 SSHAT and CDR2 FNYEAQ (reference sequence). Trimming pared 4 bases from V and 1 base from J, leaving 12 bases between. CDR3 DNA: TGTGCCAGCAGCTCTGGTTGGGGGGGCACAGATACGCAGTATTTT. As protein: CASSSGWGGTDTQYF.

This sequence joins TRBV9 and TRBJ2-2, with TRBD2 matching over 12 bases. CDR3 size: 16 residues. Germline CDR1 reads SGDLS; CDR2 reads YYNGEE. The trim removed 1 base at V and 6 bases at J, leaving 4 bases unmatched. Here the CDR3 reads CASSVMTSGGAGELFF. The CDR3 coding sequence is TGTGCCAGCAGCGTAATGACTAGCGGGGGCGCCGGGGAGCTGTTTTTT. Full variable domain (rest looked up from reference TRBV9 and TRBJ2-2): DSGVTQTPKHLITATGQRVTLRCSPRSGDLSVYWYQQSLDQGLQFLIQYYNGEERAKGNILERFSAQQFPDLHSELNLSSLELGDSALYFCASSVMTSGGAGELFFGEGSRLTVL.

The CDR3 spells CASSSGTSGPYEQYF. As DNA, the CDR3 is TGTGCCAGCAGCTCCGGGACTAGCGGGCCCTACGAGCAGTACTTC. The J gene is TRBJ2-7, the V gene TRBV5-4, with 12 bases aligning to TRBD2. The CDR3 is 15 amino acids. The J segment lost 2 bases and the V segment lost 3 bases, leaving 3 bases of the junction unmatched. Germline V gives CDR1 SGHNT, CDR2 YYREEE (reference sequence). Full variable domain (rest looked up from reference TRBV5-4 and TRBJ2-7): ETGVTQSPTHLIKTRGQQVTLRCSSQSGHNTVSWYQQALGQGPQFIFQYYREEENGRGNFPPRFSGLQFPNYSSELNVNALELDDSALYLCASSSGTSGPYEQYFGPGTRLTVT.

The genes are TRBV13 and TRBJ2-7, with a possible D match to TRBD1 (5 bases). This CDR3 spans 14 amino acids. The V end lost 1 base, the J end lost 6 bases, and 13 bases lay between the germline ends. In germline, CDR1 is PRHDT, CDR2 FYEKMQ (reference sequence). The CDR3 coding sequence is TGTGCCAGCAGCTTAGTCAGGGTGGGTCCCGAGCAGTACTTC. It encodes CASSLVRVGPEQYF.

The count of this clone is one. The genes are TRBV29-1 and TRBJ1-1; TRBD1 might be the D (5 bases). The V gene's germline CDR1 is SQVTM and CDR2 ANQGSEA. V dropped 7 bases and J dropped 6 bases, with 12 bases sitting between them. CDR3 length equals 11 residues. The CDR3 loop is CSAAAGPEAFF. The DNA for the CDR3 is TGCAGCGCCGCGGCAGGGCCTGAAGCTTTCTTT.

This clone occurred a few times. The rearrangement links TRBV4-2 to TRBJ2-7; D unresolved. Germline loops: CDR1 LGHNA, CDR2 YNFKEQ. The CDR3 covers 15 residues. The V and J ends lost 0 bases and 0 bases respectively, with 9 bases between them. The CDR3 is CASSQDEENSYEQYF. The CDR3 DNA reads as TGTGCCAGCAGCCAAGATGAAGAGAACTCCTACGAGCAGTACTTC.

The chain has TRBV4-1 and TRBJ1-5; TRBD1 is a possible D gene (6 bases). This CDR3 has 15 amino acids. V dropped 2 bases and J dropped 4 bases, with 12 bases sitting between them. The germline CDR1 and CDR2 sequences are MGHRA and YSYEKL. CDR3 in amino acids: CASSQHDRTNQPQHF. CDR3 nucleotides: TGCGCCAGCAGCCAACACGACAGGACTAATCAGCCCCAGCATTTT.

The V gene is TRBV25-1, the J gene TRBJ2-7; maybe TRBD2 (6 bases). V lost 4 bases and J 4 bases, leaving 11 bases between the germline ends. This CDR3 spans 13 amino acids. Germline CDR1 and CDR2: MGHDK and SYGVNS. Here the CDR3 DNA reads TGTGCCAGCAGTGCCCGGGACTTTTACGAGCAGTACTTC. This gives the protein CASSARDFYEQYF.

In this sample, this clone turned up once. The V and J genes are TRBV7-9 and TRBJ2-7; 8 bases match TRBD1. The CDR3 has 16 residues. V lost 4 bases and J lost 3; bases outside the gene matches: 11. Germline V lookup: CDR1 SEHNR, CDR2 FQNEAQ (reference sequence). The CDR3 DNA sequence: TGTGCCAGCAGCTCGTCCCGGGACAGGTTCTTCTACGAGCAGTACTTC. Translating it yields CASSSSRDRFFYEQYF.

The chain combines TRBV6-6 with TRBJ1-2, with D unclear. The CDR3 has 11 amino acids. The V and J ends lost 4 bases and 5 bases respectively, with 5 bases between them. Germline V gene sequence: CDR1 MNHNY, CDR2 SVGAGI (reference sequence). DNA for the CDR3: TGTGCCAGCAGTTCGAGTTATGGCTACACCTTC. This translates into CASSSSYGYTF.

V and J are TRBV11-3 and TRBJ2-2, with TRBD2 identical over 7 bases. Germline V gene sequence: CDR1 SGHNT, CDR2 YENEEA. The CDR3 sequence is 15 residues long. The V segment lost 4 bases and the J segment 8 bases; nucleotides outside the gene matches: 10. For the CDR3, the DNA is TGTGCCAGCAGCTCCGGGACTATAAGAAGAGGGGAGCTGTTTTTT. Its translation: CASSSGTIRRGELFF.

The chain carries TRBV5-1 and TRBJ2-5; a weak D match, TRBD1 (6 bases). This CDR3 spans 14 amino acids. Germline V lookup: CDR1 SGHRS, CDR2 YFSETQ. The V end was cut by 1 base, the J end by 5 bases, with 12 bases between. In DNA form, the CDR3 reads TGCGCCAGCAGCTTGACAGGGATAGGTGAGACCCAGTACTTC. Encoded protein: CASSLTGIGETQYF. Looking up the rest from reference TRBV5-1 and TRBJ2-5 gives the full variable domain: KAGVTQTPRYLIKTRGQQVTLSCSPISGHRSVSWYQQTPGQGLQFLFEYFSETQRNKGNFPGRFSGRQFSNSRSEMNVSTLELGDSALYLCASSLTGIGETQYFGPGTRLLVL.

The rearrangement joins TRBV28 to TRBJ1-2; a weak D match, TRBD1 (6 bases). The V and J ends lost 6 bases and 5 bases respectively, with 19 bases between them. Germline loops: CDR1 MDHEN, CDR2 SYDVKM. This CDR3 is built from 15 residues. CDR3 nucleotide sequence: TGTGCCAGCAGCCCTGGGAGGGGGGCCGGGTATGGCTACACCTTC. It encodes CASSPGRGAGYGYTF.

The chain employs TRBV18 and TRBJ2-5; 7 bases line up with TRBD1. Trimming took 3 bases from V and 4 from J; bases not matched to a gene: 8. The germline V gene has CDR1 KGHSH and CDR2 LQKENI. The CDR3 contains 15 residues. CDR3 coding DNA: TGTGCCAGCTCACCGAAGACAGGGACGGGAGAGACCCAGTACTTC. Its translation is CASSPKTGTGETQYF. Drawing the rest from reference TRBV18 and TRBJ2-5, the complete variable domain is NAGVMQNPRHLVRRRGQEARLRCSPMKGHSHVYWYRQLPEEGLKFMVYLQKENIIDESGMPKERFSAEFPKEGPSILRIQQVVRGDSAAYFCASSPKTGTGETQYFGPGTRLLVL.

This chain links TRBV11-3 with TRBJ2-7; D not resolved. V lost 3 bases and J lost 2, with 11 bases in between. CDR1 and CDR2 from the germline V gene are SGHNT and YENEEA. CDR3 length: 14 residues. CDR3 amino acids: CASSFLGPAYEQYF. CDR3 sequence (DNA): TGTGCCAGCAGCTTTCTTGGCCCAGCCTACGAGCAGTACTTC.

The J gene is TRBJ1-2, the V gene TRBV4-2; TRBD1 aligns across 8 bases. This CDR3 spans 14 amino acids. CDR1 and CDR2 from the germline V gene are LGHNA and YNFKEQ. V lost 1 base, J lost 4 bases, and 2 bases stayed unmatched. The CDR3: CASSQGDRGYGYTF. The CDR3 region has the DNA TGTGCCAGCAGCCAAGGAGACAGGGGCTATGGCTACACCTTC.

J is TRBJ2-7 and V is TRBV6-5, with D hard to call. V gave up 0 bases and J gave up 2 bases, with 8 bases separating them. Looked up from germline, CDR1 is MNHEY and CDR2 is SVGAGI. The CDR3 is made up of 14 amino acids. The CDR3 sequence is CASSYSTATYEQYF. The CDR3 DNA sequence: TGTGCCAGCAGTTACTCGACTGCCACCTACGAGCAGTACTTC.

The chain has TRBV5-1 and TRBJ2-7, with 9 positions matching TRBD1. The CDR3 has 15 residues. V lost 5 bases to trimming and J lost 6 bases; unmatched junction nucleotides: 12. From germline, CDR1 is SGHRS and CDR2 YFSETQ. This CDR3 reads CASSPPRTGEGEQYF. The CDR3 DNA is TGCGCCAGCAGTCCTCCGCGGACAGGGGAGGGCGAGCAGTACTTC.